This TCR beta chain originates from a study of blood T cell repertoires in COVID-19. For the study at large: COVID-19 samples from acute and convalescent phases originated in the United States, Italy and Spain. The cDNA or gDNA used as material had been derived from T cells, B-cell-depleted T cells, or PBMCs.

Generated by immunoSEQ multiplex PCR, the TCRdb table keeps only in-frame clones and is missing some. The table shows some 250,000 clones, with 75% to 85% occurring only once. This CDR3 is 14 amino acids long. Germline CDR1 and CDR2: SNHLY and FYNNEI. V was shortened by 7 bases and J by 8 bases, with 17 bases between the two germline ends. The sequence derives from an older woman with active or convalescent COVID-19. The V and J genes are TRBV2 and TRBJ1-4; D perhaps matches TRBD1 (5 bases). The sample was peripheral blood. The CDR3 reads CASTGAQLQEKLFF. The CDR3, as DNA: TGTGCCAGCACTGGGGCTCAGCTTCAAGAAAAACTGTTTTTT.